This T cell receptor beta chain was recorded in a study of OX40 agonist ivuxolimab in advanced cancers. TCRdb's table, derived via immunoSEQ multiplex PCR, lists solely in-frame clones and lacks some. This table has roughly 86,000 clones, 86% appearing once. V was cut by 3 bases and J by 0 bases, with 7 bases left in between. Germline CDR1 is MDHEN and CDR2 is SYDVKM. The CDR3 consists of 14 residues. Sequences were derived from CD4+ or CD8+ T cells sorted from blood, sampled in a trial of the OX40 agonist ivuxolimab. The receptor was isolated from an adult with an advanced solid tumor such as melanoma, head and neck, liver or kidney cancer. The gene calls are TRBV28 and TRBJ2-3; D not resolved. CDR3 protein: CASSFMQSTDTQYF. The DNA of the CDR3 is TGTGCCAGCAGTTTTATGCAGAGCACAGATACGCAGTATTTT. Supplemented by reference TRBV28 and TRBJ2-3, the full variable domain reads DVKVTQSSRYLVKRTGEKVFLECVQDMDHENMFWYRQDPGLGLRLIYFSYDVKMKEKGDIPEGYSVSREKKERFSLILESASTNQTSMYLCASSFMQSTDTQYFGPGTRLTVL.